One and the same sample provided the 6 T cell receptor beta chains below, sequenced in a study of T cells in Graves' hyperthyroidism and ophthalmopathy. Amplified TCR beta CDR3 regions derived from RNA transcripts. An initial round of RT-PCR targeting the TCR CDR3 relied on the HTBI primer set. MiXCR, applied by TCRdb to the multiplex PCR reads, yields one record per CDR3 protein. The data contain approximately 640,000 distinct CDR3 sequences, approximately 42% of them seen just once; the ten biggest clones take up under 8%. Specimen: peripheral blood or thyroid tissue (not recorded which). All receptors come from an adult man with Graves' disease, either hyperthyroidism or ophthalmopathy (not recorded which).

The chain employs TRBV20-1 and TRBJ1-4; D unclear. V was cut by 3 bases and J by 4 bases, with 12 bases left in between. This CDR3 is built from 14 residues. Germline V gene lookup returns CDR1 DFQATT and CDR2 SNEGSKA (reference sequence). This CDR3 is CSARDLVNNEKLFF. The CDR3, as DNA: TGCAGTGCTAGGGATCTAGTCAATAATGAAAAACTGTTTTTT.

The chain combines TRBV9 with TRBJ1-5; TRBD1 matches at 11 bases. Losses at the gene ends were 4 bases for V and 7 bases for J; bases not matched to a gene: 10. Germline CDR1 is SGDLS and CDR2 is YYNGEE. The CDR3 totals 16 residues. CDR3: CASSQAGQGARQPQHF. The CDR3 DNA follows: TGTGCCAGCAGCCAAGCCGGACAGGGGGCTCGGCAGCCCCAGCATTTT.

Note on this clonotype: A much larger clone is a single base away; this may be a read error. The CDR3 here is CSAGQETGEAFF. The CDR3 DNA reads TGCAGCGCTGGTCAAGAGACAGGTGAAGCTTTCTTT. The J gene is TRBJ1-1, the V gene TRBV29-1, with TRBD1 as a possible D gene (6 bases). Trimming shortened V by 7 bases and J by 7 bases, and 16 bases separated the two germline ends. CDR3 length equals 12 residues. CDR1 and CDR2 (germline): SQVTM, ANQGSEA.

The rearrangement links TRBV20-1 to TRBJ1-5; the D is unclear. V was pared by 3 bases and J by 0 bases, with 9 bases between. The CDR3 has 14 amino acids. Germline values: CDR1 DFQATT, CDR2 SNEGSKA (reference sequence). The CDR3 DNA reads TGCAGTGCTAGTAGGCCTCATAGCAATCAGCCCCAGCATTTT. Translated, it gives CSASRPHSNQPQHF.

Concerning this clonotype: This may be a read error: a much more frequent sequence differs by one nucleotide. The rearrangement links TRBV7-2 to TRBJ1-6; 10 bases line up with TRBD1. Per germline, CDR1 SGHTA and CDR2 FQGNSA. There are 15 residues in the CDR3. CDR3 coding DNA: TGTGCCAGCAGCGTGACAGGGGGCTCTGGTTCACCCCTCCCCTTT. As protein: CASSVTGGSGSPLPF.

Worth noting for this clonotype: It may be a read error: a sequence one base away is much more abundant. This chain uses TRBV29-1 with TRBJ2-5, with 7 bases fitting TRBD1. V was clipped by 7 bases and J by 8 bases; unmatched bases: 13. CDR1 is SQVTM and CDR2 is ANQGSEA in the germline V gene. The CDR3 sequence is 13 residues long. The CDR3 coding sequence is TGCAGCGCCGGGACAGCCGTCCGGGTAACCCAGTACTTC. Encoded protein: CSAGTAVRVTQYF.